This T cell receptor (beta chain) was identified during a study of blood T cell repertoires in COVID-19. The wider study: Researchers got acute and convalescent COVID-19 samples from the United States, Italy and Spain. Sources were T cells, B-cell-depleted T cells, or PBMCs; the material itself was cDNA or gDNA.

Per the study methods: Amplification of reference gene primers was used by the study to estimate nucleated cell counts. Repertoires were generated with immunoSEQ multiplex PCR, while TCRdb's copy carries only in-frame clones and drops some. Clonal size and the V and J genes are those of that table, whereas D and trimming came from the DNA. In the table there are more than 50,000 clones, 76% of which are singletons. The CDR3 consists of 13 residues. The germline V and J ends were trimmed by 6 bases and 4 bases, with 10 bases remaining between them. Germline V gene lookup returns CDR1 KGHSH and CDR2 LQKENI.

Input material: peripheral blood. The receptor was derived from a woman of 80 years or more with acute or convalescent COVID-19. The chain recombines TRBV18 with TRBJ1-3; D uncertain. The CDR3: CASSEAGGNTIYF. For the CDR3, the DNA is TGTGCCAGCTCGGAGGCCGGGGGAAACACCATATATTTT.